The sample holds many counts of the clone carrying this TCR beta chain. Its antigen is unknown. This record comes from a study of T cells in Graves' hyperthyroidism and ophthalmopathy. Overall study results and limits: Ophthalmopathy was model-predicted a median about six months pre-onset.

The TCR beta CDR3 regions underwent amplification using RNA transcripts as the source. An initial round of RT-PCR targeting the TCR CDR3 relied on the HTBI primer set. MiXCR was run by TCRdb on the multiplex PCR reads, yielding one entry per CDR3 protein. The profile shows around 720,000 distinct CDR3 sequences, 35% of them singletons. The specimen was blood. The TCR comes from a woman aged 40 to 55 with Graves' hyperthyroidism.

CDR3 region: CASSEYWGAYEQYF. The CDR3 DNA sequence: TGCGCCAGCAGTGAGTATTGGGGGGCCTACGAGCAGTACTTC. The rearrangement joins TRBV10-2 to TRBJ2-7; the D gene is possibly TRBD2 (6 bases). CDR3 length equals 14 residues. Trimming left V 1 base short and J 2 bases short, with 9 bases between. Germline V lookup: CDR1 WSHSY, CDR2 SAAADI.